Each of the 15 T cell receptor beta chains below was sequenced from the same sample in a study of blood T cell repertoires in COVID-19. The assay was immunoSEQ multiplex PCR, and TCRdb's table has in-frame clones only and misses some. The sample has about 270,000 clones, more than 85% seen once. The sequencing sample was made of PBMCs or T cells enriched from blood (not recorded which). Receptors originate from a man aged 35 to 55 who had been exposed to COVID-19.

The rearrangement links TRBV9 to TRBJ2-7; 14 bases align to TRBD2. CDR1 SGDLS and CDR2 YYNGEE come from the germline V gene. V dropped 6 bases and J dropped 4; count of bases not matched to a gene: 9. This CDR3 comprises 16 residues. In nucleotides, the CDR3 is TGTGCCAGCAACGGGACTAGCGGGAGCTCGAGGTACGAGCAGTACTTC. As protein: CASNGTSGSSRYEQYF.

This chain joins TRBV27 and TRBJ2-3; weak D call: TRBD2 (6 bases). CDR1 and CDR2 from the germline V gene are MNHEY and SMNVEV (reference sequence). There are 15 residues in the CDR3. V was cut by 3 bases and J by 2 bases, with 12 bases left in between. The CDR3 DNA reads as TGTGCCAGCAGTTTGATAGCGGAGAACACAGATACGCAGTATTTT. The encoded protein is CASSLIAENTDTQYF.

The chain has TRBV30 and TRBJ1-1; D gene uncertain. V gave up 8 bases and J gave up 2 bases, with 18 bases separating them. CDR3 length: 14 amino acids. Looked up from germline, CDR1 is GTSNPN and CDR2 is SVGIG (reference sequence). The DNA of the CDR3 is TGTGCCGCCCAATTCGAGGGAGGAAACACTGAAGCTTTCTTT. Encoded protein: CAAQFEGGNTEAFF.

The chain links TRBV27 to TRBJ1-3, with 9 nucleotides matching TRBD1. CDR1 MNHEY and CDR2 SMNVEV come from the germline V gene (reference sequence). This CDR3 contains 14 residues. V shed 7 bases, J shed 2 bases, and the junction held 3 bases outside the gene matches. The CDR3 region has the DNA TGTGCCAGCAAAAGGGACAGGGCTGGAAACACCATATATTTT. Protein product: CASKRDRAGNTIYF.

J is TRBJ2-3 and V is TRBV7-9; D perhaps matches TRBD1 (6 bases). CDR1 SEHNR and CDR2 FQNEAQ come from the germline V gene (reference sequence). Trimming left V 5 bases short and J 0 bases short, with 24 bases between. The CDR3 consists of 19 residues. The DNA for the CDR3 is TGTGCCAGCAGCCCTTCAACCGGGACACCGGCGGTGAGCACAGATACGCAGTATTTT. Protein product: CASSPSTGTPAVSTDTQYF.

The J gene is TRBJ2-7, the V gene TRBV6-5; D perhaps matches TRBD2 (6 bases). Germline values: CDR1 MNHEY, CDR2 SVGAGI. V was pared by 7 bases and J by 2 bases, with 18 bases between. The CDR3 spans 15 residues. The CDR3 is CASTDRSRGTYEQYF. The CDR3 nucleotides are TGTGCCAGCACCGACCGTAGCCGGGGGACCTACGAGCAGTACTTC.

The CDR3 bases are TGTGCCAGCAGCTTTTATCGGGGAAGTGAAGCTTTCTTT. Translating gives CASSFYRGSEAFF. The genes are TRBV7-2 and TRBJ1-1, with no clear D. This CDR3 region has 13 residues. Germline CDR1 and CDR2: SGHTA and FQGNSA. V lost 3 bases, J lost 7 bases, and 12 bases lay in between.

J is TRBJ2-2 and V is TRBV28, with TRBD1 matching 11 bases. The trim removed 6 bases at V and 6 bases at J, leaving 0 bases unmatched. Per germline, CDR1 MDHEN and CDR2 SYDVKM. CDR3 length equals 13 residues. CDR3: CASRGQGAGELFF. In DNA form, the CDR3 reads TGTGCCAGCAGGGGACAGGGGGCCGGGGAGCTGTTTTTT.

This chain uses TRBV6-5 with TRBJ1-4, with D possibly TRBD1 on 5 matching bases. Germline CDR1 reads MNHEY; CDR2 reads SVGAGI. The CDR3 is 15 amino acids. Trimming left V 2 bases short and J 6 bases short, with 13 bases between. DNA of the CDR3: TGTGCCAGCAGTTACGGGGGAGGGGCCCATGAAAAACTGTTTTTT. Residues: CASSYGGGAHEKLFF.

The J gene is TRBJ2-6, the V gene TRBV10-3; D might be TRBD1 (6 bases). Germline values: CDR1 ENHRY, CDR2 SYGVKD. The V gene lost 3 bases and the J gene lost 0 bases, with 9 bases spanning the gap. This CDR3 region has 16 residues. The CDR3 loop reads CAISDQGNSGANVLTF. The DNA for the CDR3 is TGTGCCATCAGTGATCAGGGGAACTCTGGGGCCAACGTCCTGACTTTC.

Here the CDR3 DNA reads TGCGCCAGCAGCTTATCGGACAGGGCGAACACTGAAGCTTTCTTT. It is translated as CASSLSDRANTEAFF. The J gene is TRBJ1-1, the V gene TRBV5-1, with 8 bases identical to TRBD1. Germline CDR1 SGHRS, CDR2 YFSETQ. The CDR3 is 15 amino acids. The ends lost 2 bases at V and 1 base at J; junction bases unmatched: 4.

This CDR3 reads CASSRDYLTYEQYF. The CDR3 coding sequence is TGTGCCAGCAGCCGGGACTATTTAACCTACGAGCAGTACTTC. The J gene is TRBJ2-7, the V gene TRBV5-6; 7 nucleotides match TRBD2. Germline V gene data show CDR1 as SGHDT and CDR2 as YYEEEE. Losses at the gene ends were 4 bases for V and 2 bases for J; bases not matched to a gene: 6. The CDR3 is made up of 14 amino acids. Using reference TRBV5-6 and TRBJ2-7 for the parts outside the CDR3, the full variable domain is DAGVTQSPTHLIKTRGQQVTLRCSPKSGHDTVSWYQQALGQGPQFIFQYYEEEERQRGNFPDRFSGHQFPNYSSELNVNALLLGDSALYLCASSRDYLTYEQYFGPGTRLTVT.

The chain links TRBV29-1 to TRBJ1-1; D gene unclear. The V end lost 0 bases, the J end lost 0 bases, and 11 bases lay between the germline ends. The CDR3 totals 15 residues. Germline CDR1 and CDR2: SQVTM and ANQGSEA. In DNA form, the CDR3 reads TGCAGCGTTGAAGATCTGGCAGTCATGAACACTGAAGCTTTCTTT. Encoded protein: CSVEDLAVMNTEAFF.

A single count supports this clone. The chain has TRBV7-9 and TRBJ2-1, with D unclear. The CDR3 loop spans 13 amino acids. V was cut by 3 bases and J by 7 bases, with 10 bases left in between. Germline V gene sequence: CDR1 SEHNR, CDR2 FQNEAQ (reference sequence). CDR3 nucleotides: TGTGCCAGCAGCTTCTTTCCGGGTAATGAGCAGTTCTTC. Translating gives CASSFFPGNEQFF.

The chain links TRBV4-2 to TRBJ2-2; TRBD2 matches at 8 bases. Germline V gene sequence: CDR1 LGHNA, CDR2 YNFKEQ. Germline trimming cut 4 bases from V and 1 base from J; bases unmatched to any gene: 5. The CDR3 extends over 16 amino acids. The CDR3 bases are TGTGCCAGCAGCCCTTTCCTAGCGGGGAACACCGGGGAGCTGTTTTTT. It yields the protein CASSPFLAGNTGELFF.